This TCR beta chain was identified in a study of T cell responses to AZD1222 COVID-19 vaccine. Assay: immunoSEQ multiplex PCR; the TCRdb copy retains only in-frame clones and omits some. The table shows roughly 100,000 clones, with 88% occurring only once. CDR3 length: 15 amino acids. Trimming removed 4 bases at V and 0 bases at J, with 13 bases between. Germline V CDR1 and CDR2: SGHVS, FQNEAQ. The sequence came from an adult in good health. The source was peripheral blood, collected on day 0 of AZD1222 vaccination. This rearrangement joins TRBV7-8 to TRBJ2-7; D remains ambiguous. CDR3 nucleotides: TGTGCCAGCAGCTCGCGAAGAACCGACTCCTACGAGCAGTACTTC. Protein: CASSSRRTDSYEQYF.